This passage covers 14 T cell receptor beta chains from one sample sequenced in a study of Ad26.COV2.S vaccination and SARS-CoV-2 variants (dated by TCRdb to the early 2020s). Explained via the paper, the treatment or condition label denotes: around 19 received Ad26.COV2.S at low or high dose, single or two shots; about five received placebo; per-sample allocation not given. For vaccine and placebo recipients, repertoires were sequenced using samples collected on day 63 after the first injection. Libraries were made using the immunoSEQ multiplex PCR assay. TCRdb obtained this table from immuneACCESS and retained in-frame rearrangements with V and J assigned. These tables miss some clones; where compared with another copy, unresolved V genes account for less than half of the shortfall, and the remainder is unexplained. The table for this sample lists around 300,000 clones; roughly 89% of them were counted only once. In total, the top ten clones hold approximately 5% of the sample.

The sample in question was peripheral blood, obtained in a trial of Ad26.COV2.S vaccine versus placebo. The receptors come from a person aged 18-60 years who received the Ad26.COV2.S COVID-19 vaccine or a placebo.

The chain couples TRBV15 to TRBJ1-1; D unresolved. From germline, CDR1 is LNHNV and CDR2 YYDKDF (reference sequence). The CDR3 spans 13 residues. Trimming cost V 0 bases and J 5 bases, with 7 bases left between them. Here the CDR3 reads CATSRDGETEAFF. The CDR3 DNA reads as TGTGCCACCAGCAGAGATGGAGAGACTGAAGCTTTCTTT.

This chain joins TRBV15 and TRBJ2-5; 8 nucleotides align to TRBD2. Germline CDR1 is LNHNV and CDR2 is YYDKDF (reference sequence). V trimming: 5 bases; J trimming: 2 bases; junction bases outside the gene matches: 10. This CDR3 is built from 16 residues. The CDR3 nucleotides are TGTGCCACCAGCTGGGGAACGGGGGGGCTGCAAGAGACCCAGTACTTC. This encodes CATSWGTGGLQETQYF.

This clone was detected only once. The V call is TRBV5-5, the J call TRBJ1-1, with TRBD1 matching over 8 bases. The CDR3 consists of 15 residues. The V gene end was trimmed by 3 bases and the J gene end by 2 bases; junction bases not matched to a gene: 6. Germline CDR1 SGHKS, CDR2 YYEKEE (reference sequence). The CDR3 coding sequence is TGTGCCAGCAGCTCCCGGACAGGGCTTAACACTGAAGCTTTCTTT. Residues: CASSSRTGLNTEAFF.

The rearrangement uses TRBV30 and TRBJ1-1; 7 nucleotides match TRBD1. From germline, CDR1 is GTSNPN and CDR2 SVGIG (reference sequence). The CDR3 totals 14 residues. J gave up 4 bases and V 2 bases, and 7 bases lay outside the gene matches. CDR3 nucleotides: TGTGCCTGGAGTATTTTGACAGGGACCACTGAAGCTTTCTTT. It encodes CAWSILTGTTEAFF.

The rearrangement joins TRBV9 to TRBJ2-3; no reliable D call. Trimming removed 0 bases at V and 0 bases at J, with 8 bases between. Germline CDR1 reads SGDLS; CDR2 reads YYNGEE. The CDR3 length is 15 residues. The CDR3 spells CASSVEGSSTDTQYF. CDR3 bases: TGTGCCAGCAGCGTAGAGGGATCTAGCACAGATACGCAGTATTTT. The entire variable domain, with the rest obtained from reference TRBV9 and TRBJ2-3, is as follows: DSGVTQTPKHLITATGQRVTLRCSPRSGDLSVYWYQQSLDQGLQFLIQYYNGEERAKGNILERFSAQQFPDLHSELNLSSLELGDSALYFCASSVEGSSTDTQYFGPGTRLTVL.

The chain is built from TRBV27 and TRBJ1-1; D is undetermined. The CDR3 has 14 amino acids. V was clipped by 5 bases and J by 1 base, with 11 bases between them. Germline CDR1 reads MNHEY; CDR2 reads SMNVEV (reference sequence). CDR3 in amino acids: CASSRTASNTEAFF. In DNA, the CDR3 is TGTGCCAGCAGTCGGACGGCCTCGAACACTGAAGCTTTCTTT.

The CDR3 spells CASSLALATLRTEAFF. CDR3 DNA sequence: TGTGCCAGCAGTTTGGCACTAGCTACACTTCGCACTGAAGCTTTCTTT. The chain recombines TRBV21-1 with TRBJ1-1. TRBV21-1 is noted as a pseudogene. The CDR3 is 16 amino acids.

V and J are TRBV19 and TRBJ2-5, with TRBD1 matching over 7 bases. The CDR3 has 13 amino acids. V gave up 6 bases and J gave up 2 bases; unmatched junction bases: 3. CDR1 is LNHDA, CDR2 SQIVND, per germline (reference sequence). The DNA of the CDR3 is TGTGCCAGTAGGAGCAGGGGGCAAGAGACCCAGTACTTC. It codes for CASRSRGQETQYF.

CDR3 coding DNA: TGTGCCAGCAGTGAACACGGGGACAGGGGGTACTATGGCTACACCTTC. This encodes CASSEHGDRGYYGYTF. The chain combines TRBV2 with TRBJ1-2, with TRBD1 matching 11 bases. This CDR3 contains 16 residues. Germline V gene data show CDR1 as SNHLY and CDR2 as FYNNEI. The junction had 5 bases not matched to a gene; V was cut back by 2 bases and J by 3 bases.

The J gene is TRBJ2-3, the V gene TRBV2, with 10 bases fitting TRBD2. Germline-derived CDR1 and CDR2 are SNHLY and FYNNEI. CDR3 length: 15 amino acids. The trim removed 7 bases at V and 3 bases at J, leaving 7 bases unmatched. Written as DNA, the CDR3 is TGTGCCAGCAATGCCGGGACTAGCGTTACAGATACGCAGTATTTT. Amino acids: CASNAGTSVTDTQYF.

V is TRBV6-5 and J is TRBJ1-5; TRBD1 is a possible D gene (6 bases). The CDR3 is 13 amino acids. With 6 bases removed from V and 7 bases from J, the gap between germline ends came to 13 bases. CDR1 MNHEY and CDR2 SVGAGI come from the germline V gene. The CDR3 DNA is TGTGCCAGCAGAGGGACACTTGGCCAGCCCCAGCATTTT. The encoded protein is CASRGTLGQPQHF.

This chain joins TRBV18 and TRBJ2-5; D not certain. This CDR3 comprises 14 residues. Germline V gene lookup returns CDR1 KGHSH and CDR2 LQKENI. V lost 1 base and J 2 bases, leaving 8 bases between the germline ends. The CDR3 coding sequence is TGTGCCAGCTCACCACTATCAGAACAAGAGACCCAGTACTTC. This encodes CASSPLSEQETQYF.

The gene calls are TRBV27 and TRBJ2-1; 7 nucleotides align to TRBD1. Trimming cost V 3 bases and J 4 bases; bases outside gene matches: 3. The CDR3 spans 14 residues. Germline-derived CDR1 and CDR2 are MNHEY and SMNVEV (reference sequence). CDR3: CASSLDRSYNEQFF. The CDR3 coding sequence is TGTGCCAGCAGTTTGGACAGGTCATACAATGAGCAGTTCTTC.

CDR3 amino acids: CASSLQGISYEQYF. The CDR3 bases are TGCGCCAGCAGCTTACAGGGTATTTCCTACGAGCAGTACTTC. The rearrangement joins TRBV5-1 to TRBJ2-7, with a tentative D call TRBD1 (6 bases). The CDR3 is 14 residues long. The germline gives CDR1 SGHRS, CDR2 YFSETQ. Between the trimmed V and J ends, which lost 2 bases and 1 base, there was a span of 10 bases.